This T cell receptor (beta chain) was captured by sequencing in a study of neoadjuvant nivolumab and ipilimumab in lung cancer (dated by TCRdb to the early 2020s). Looking at the study overall: Intravenous nivolumab was dosed at 3 mg/kg on days 1, 15 and 29, and in the combination arm ipilimumab 1 mg/kg was added on day 1 only. For each study arm, the primary endpoint of the trial was the rate of major pathologic response (MPR) in the intention-to-treat population. The trial treated approximately 42 patients with operable NSCLC: some 23 were randomized to nivolumab monotherapy and 21 to nivolumab plus ipilimumab. TCR repertoires were compared between pretherapy (baseline) peripheral blood and tumors resected at surgery after neoadjuvant immune checkpoint blockade. Matched pretherapy and resected tumor pairs were analyzed from seven patients, of whom four had been treated with nivolumab and three with nivolumab plus ipilimumab.

What this sample's time point label stands for: at surgical resection after neoadjuvant nivolumab +/- ipilimumab. Samples came from the phase 2 randomized NEOSTAR trial, which tested neoadjuvant nivolumab or nivolumab plus ipilimumab followed by surgery in operable NSCLC. On the study overall, not on this receptor specifically: TCR richness and clonality were greater in resected tumors than in tumor-adjacent uninvolved lung, and increases were seen in more dual-therapy-treated tumors. There was no significant correlation between TCR clonality and pathologic tumor regression, and just a single major-pathologic-response sample was available for the clonality-regression analysis. TCR richness in pretherapy blood showed a positive correlation with richness in tumors resected after neoadjuvant therapy (Spearman R ≈ 0.81). From pretherapy to surgery, increases in tumor T-cell richness and clonality were observed in three of three dual-therapy tumors but in only two of four nivolumab-treated tumors. A small number of samples was subjected to TCR sequencing.

This clone was counted once. What antigen it recognizes has not been identified. No base qualities exist here, and no much larger clone lies one base off it. From the cysteine up to the phenylalanine, the CDR3 has a length of 14 residues. Of the read, only the CDR3 DNA is kept; its 42 bases are in frame from base 1. Based on the germline V gene (reference sequence), the CDR1 and CDR2 sequences are SGHKS and YYEKEE. V is reduced by 2 bases and J by 6 bases, leaving a spacing of 12 bases between them. Receptor libraries were prepared by the immunoSEQ multiplex PCR assay. The source study handled its data this way. Richness and clonality were used to summarize the repertoires, and clones that significantly expanded or contracted between pre- and post-therapy samples were identified. What TCRdb holds here is the immuneACCESS table cut down to in-frame rearrangements. Part of the clones is not present; checked against another copy, under half of the missing clones reflect an unresolved V gene, and the others are unexplained. V, J and clone size reflect that table, while D and trimming were determined from the DNA. For this sample there are about 18,000 clones; around 76% appear just once. About 7% of the sample goes to the ten largest clones.

This sequence originates from an adult with non-small cell lung cancer. The sequence is built from TRBV5-5 and TRBJ2-1, with TRBD1 perhaps the D gene, on 6 matching bases. Here the sequenced sample was tumor tissue, taken after neoadjuvant nivolumab, alone or with ipilimumab, at or shortly before surgery. CDR3 sequence: CASSLRTVGNEQFF. The DNA sequence follows: TGTGCCAGCAGCTTAAGGACAGTAGGCAATGAGCAGTTCTTC.